The 25 T cell receptor beta chains below come from one sample, sequenced in a study of beta chain features in type 1 diabetes. Reverse transcription of all isolated RNA meant that expressed TCRB transcripts were sequenced. Clones were sequenced by immunoSEQ multiplex PCR, and TCRdb holds only the in-frame ones, with some missing. The sample yields 140,000 to 150,000 clones, under 60% seen once. What was sequenced was Tregs from blood. Source of these receptors: a man aged 18-30 years in good health.

This clone has more than one count but fewer than ten. The rearrangement uses TRBV5-6 and TRBJ2-6; D uncertain. V lost 1 base and J lost 0, with 8 bases in between. The germline gives CDR1 SGHDT, CDR2 YYEEEE. The CDR3 spans 16 residues. The CDR3 sequence is CASSLYVSSGANVLTF. In nucleotides, the CDR3 is TGTGCCAGCAGCTTGTACGTGAGCTCTGGGGCCAACGTCCTGACTTTC.

There are a few counts of this clone. This rearrangement joins TRBV7-9 to TRBJ2-7, with a weak D call TRBD1 (5 bases). The germline V gene has CDR1 SEHNR and CDR2 FQNEAQ (reference sequence). The ends were cut back, 7 bases at V and 7 bases at J, with 17 bases in the middle. The CDR3 sequence is 13 residues long. For the CDR3, the DNA is TGTGCCAGCATCCTAGGGGCAGGCCAGGAGCAGTACTTC. Protein sequence: CASILGAGQEQYF. Full variable domain (missing parts from reference TRBV7-9 and TRBJ2-7): DTGVSQNPRHKITKRGQNVTFRCDPISEHNRLYWYRQTLGQGPEFLTYFQNEAQLEKSRLLSDRFSAERPKGSFSTLEIQRTEQGDSAMYLCASILGAGQEQYFGPGTRLTVT.

V is TRBV4-1 and J is TRBJ2-5; D call uncertain. In germline, CDR1 is MGHRA, CDR2 YSYEKL. V was trimmed by 1 base and J by 4 bases, leaving 10 bases between them. This CDR3 comprises 14 residues. This CDR3 is CASSQVLRRETQYF. The CDR3 DNA is TGCGCCAGCAGCCAAGTACTCAGGCGAGAGACCCAGTACTTC.

This clone has a handful of counts. The chain is built from TRBV27 and TRBJ2-7; 14 nucleotides line up with TRBD2. The CDR3 totals 21 residues. CDR1 MNHEY and CDR2 SMNVEV come from the germline V gene (reference sequence). The V gene end was trimmed by 3 bases and the J gene end by 6 bases; junction bases not matched to a gene: 22. The CDR3 nucleotides read TGTGCCAGCAGTTTGATTCGGCGGGACAGGGGACTAGCGGGAGTTCCCCCCGAGCAGTACTTC. Translation gives CASSLIRRDRGLAGVPPEQYF.

The rearrangement joins TRBV18 to TRBJ1-2; 8 positions match TRBD1. With V trimmed by 0 bases and J by 6 bases, 6 bases remained unmatched. CDR3 size: 15 residues. Germline-derived CDR1 and CDR2 are KGHSH and LQKENI. CDR3 sequence: CASSPPGQGANGYTF. The CDR3 region has the DNA TGTGCCAGCTCACCACCGGGGCAGGGGGCAAATGGCTACACCTTC.

The chain joins TRBV2 to TRBJ2-5; D not resolved. Germline CDR1 is SNHLY and CDR2 is FYNNEI. V lost 4 bases to trimming and J lost 2 bases, with 2 bases between them. CDR3 size: 11 residues. CDR3 sequence: CASSVQETQYF. The CDR3 nucleotides read TGTGCCAGCAGTGTACAAGAGACCCAGTACTTC.

V gene TRBV4-3 combines with J gene TRBJ2-2, with TRBD2 as a possible D gene (5 bases). Germline V gives CDR1 LGHNA, CDR2 YSLEER. The V and J ends lost 4 bases and 4 bases respectively, with 10 bases between them. CDR3 length equals 14 residues. The CDR3 bases are TGCGCCAGCAGCCCGATAGGACTCACCGGGGAGCTGTTTTTT. Translating gives CASSPIGLTGELFF.

This chain links TRBV7-9 with TRBJ2-3, with D unresolved. The germline V gene has CDR1 SEHNR and CDR2 FQNEAQ (reference sequence). The CDR3 length is 11 residues. Between the trimmed V and J ends, which lost 8 bases and 8 bases, there was a span of 11 bases. CDR3 sequence reads: CASHDSTTQYF. In DNA, the CDR3 is TGTGCCAGCCACGACTCGACTACGCAGTATTTT.

This clone was seen a handful of times. The chain recombines TRBV7-2 with TRBJ2-2, with unresolved D. This CDR3 is built from 15 residues. Per germline, CDR1 SGHTA and CDR2 FQGNSA. V gave up 6 bases and J gave up 2 bases, with 13 bases separating them. CDR3: CASSPQMRNTGELFF. CDR3 sequence (DNA): TGTGCCAGCAGTCCTCAAATGAGAAACACCGGGGAGCTGTTTTTT.

The chain couples TRBV9 to TRBJ2-5; 9 nucleotides agree with TRBD1. The V segment lost 3 bases and the J segment 5 bases; nucleotides outside the gene matches: 5. Per germline, CDR1 SGDLS and CDR2 YYNGEE. The CDR3 is made up of 14 amino acids. CDR3 protein: CASSATGGLETQYF. The CDR3 DNA is TGTGCCAGCAGCGCGACAGGGGGTTTGGAGACCCAGTACTTC.

This clone was counted only a few times. V and J are TRBV14 and TRBJ2-1, with D tentatively TRBD2 (6 bases). The V gene's germline CDR1 is SGHDN and CDR2 FVKESK. The V and J ends lost 5 bases and 7 bases respectively, with 18 bases between them. The CDR3 has 15 residues. CDR3 residues: CASSSARDFANEQFF. As DNA, the CDR3 is TGTGCCAGCAGCTCAGCCCGGGACTTCGCAAATGAGCAGTTCTTC.

This clone was seen a handful of times. The chain combines TRBV29-1 with TRBJ2-7; D might be TRBD2 (5 bases). The ends were cut back, 6 bases at V and 2 bases at J, with 11 bases in the middle. The germline V gene encodes CDR1 SQVTM and CDR2 ANQGSEA. The CDR3 covers 12 residues. This CDR3 is CSVVSGTYEQYF. CDR3 DNA sequence: TGCAGCGTCGTTTCCGGGACCTACGAGCAGTACTTC.

The chain recombines TRBV4-3 with TRBJ1-2; possibly TRBD1 for D (5 bases). Germline lookup yields CDR1 LGHNA and CDR2 YSLEER. The CDR3 runs to 17 residues. Trimming cost V 3 bases and J 4 bases, with 21 bases left between them. CDR3: CASSQTQHPRGAYGYTF. CDR3 bases: TGCGCCAGCAGCCAGACGCAACACCCGCGTGGGGCCTATGGCTACACCTTC.

The chain uses TRBV7-2 and TRBJ2-3; weak D call: TRBD1 (6 bases). The germline V and J ends were trimmed by 0 bases and 1 base, with 17 bases remaining between them. CDR3 length: 18 residues. The germline V gene encodes CDR1 SGHTA and CDR2 FQGNSA. CDR3 in amino acids: CASSLASVQGRGTDTQYF. The DNA for the CDR3 is TGTGCCAGCAGCTTAGCTAGTGTACAGGGAAGGGGCACAGATACGCAGTATTTT.

The V gene is TRBV6-1, the J gene TRBJ2-7; D ambiguous. The CDR3 consists of 14 residues. CDR1 is MNHNS and CDR2 is SASEGT in the germline V gene. V was cut by 11 bases and J by 3 bases, with 20 bases left in between. As DNA, the CDR3 is TGTGCCTCCCTGGGCCCGGTCCCTCACTACGAGCAGTACTTC. The encoded protein is CASLGPVPHYEQYF.

V is TRBV18 and J is TRBJ1-4; D remains ambiguous. Germline values: CDR1 KGHSH, CDR2 LQKENI. Trimming took off 1 base at V and 0 bases at J, with 12 bases between the two ends. This CDR3 is built from 17 residues. DNA of the CDR3: TGTGCCAGCTCACCACGTGCCAGACAAGCAACTAATGAAAAACTGTTTTTT. Translated, it gives CASSPRARQATNEKLFF.

This sequence joins TRBV28 and TRBJ2-2, with D possibly TRBD2 on 5 matching bases. V dropped 5 bases and J dropped 5 bases, with 9 bases sitting between them. This CDR3 region has 13 residues. Germline CDR1 and CDR2: MDHEN and SYDVKM. In DNA form, the CDR3 reads TGTGCCAGCAGTCGGGGAAGGACCGGGGAGCTGTTTTTT. The encoded protein is CASSRGRTGELFF.

This sequence joins TRBV7-2 and TRBJ2-3; D is perhaps TRBD2 (6 bases). The CDR3 sequence is 15 residues long. V lost 5 bases and J 1 base, leaving 13 bases between the germline ends. Germline lookup yields CDR1 SGHTA and CDR2 FQGNSA. CDR3 coding DNA: TGTGCCAGCAGCCCCCGGGGGTATCGCACAGATACGCAGTATTTT. Encoded protein: CASSPRGYRTDTQYF.

This clone was picked up a small number of times. Here the CDR3 reads CASRLQGNTEAFF. CDR3 in DNA: TGTGCCAGCAGACTACAGGGGAACACTGAAGCTTTCTTT. V usage is TRBV6-5 and J usage is TRBJ1-1; a possible D gene is TRBD1 (6 bases). The germline V and J ends were trimmed by 6 bases and 1 base, with 9 bases remaining between them. The length of the CDR3 is 13 residues. Per germline, CDR1 MNHEY and CDR2 SVGAGI.

This chain joins TRBV15 and TRBJ1-2, with TRBD1 as a possible D gene (6 bases). This CDR3 has 14 amino acids. V was shortened by 0 bases and J by 4 bases, with 9 bases between the two germline ends. Germline V CDR1 and CDR2: LNHNV, YYDKDF (reference sequence). This CDR3 reads CATSRDMGAYGYTF. CDR3 DNA: TGTGCCACCAGCAGAGATATGGGGGCCTATGGCTACACCTTC.

The rearrangement links TRBV18 to TRBJ2-7; 8 positions match TRBD1. With 2 bases clipped from V and 6 bases from J, the junction kept 6 bases outside the gene matches. The CDR3 runs to 14 residues. Germline CDR1 is KGHSH and CDR2 is LQKENI. The CDR3 region is CASSPTRTGTEQYF. The DNA of the CDR3 is TGTGCCAGCTCACCAACTCGGACAGGGACCGAGCAGTACTTC.

The chain joins TRBV7-3 to TRBJ2-2, with TRBD2 matching 8 bases. CDR3 size: 14 residues. Trimming took 6 bases from V and 7 from J; bases not matched to a gene: 7. The germline V gene has CDR1 SGHTA and CDR2 FQGTGA. CDR3 loop: CASSPSGGIGELFF. In DNA, the CDR3 is TGTGCCAGCAGTCCATCGGGGGGGATCGGGGAGCTGTTTTTT.

The chain is built from TRBV15 and TRBJ2-1, with TRBD1 identical over 7 bases. The CDR3 is 14 amino acids. Germline lookup yields CDR1 LNHNV and CDR2 YYDKDF (reference sequence). Trimming removed 3 bases from V and 14 bases from J; junction bases left unmatched: 13. CDR3 DNA sequence: TGTGCCACCAGCAGTAGTTTTCCCCCAGGGGGTAAGTTCTTC. Protein sequence: CATSSSFPPGGKFF.

This chain uses TRBV5-1 with TRBJ2-3, with 7 bases that match TRBD1. The ends lost 4 bases at V and 3 bases at J; junction bases unmatched: 8. This CDR3 contains 15 residues. Germline assignment: CDR1 SGHRS and CDR2 YFSETQ. Here the CDR3 reads CASSRRQGRTDTQYF. CDR3 nucleotides: TGCGCCAGCAGCCGTAGACAGGGTAGGACAGATACGCAGTATTTT.

V and J are TRBV9 and TRBJ2-5; 12 bases are a match to TRBD2. The J call is uncertain, as TRBJ2-7 better fits the DNA end. There are 15 residues in the CDR3. The germline V gene encodes CDR1 SGDLS and CDR2 YYNGEE. CDR3 coding DNA: TGTGCCAGCAGCGCTGGACTAGCGGGGAACTACGAGCAGTACTTC. As protein: CASSAGLAGNYEQYF.